This T cell receptor beta chain was captured in a study of long-term antiretroviral therapy in people with HIV. This was the immunoSEQ v3.0 assay at survey level. Here immunoSEQ multiplex PCR was the method, and the copy in TCRdb shows in-frame clones only, minus some. Of about 32,000 clones in the sample, approximately 83% were seen once. Concerning this clone itself: The target antigen is unknown.

Regarding the study as a whole: ART adherence, viral resistance and therapy changes were undocumented.

The germline V gene encodes CDR1 MNHEY and CDR2 SMNVEV (reference sequence). The CDR3 has 13 amino acids. With 6 bases removed from V and 6 bases from J, the gap between germline ends came to 14 bases. The V and J genes are TRBV27 and TRBJ1-1, with a possible D match to TRBD1 (6 bases). The sample was unsorted PBMCs, taken 2.2 years after starting antiretroviral therapy. This TCR came from a man younger than 35 with HIV. CDR3 in DNA: TGTGCCAGCAGAATTCTTACAGGGTCTGAAGCTTTCTTT. It yields the protein CASRILTGSEAFF.